Listed below are T cell receptor beta chains from one sample, sequenced in a study of blood T cell repertoires in COVID-19. Repertoires were generated with immunoSEQ multiplex PCR, while TCRdb's copy carries only in-frame clones and drops some. The sample holds more than 95,000 clones, over 75% seen once. The sample comprised peripheral blood. Every receptor here comes from a man in his fifties with acute or convalescent COVID-19. The CDR3 runs from the conserved cysteine through the conserved F or W. Fields, in order: CDR3 DNA, CDR3 protein, J gene, clone size, V gene, D gene. The D gene is left open where the match is weak. Rows give clone size only sometimes, using once, few, many, or a class for an expanded clone.

CDR3 DNA: TGCGCCAGCAGCCTAGCGACTAGCGGGGCCCAAGAGACCCAGTACTTC
CDR3 protein: CASSLATSGAQETQYF
J gene: TRBJ2-5
clone size: -
V gene: TRBV5-1
D gene: TRBD2

CDR3 DNA: TGTGCCAGCGGCCGGCGGGGGGATGAGCAGTTCTTC
CDR3 protein: CASGRRGDEQFF
J gene: TRBJ2-1
clone size: -
V gene: TRBV5-6
D gene: TRBD2

CDR3 DNA: TGTGCCAGCAGTTATTGGCGGGGGGGTACCTCCTACGAGCAGTACTTC
CDR3 protein: CASSYWRGGTSYEQYF
J gene: TRBJ2-7
clone size: -
V gene: TRBV6-2/TRBV6-3
D gene: TRBD2

CDR3 DNA: TGTGCCAGCAGTCCCGTCCCACAGGGGGAAGGTATTCAGTACTTC
CDR3 protein: CASSPVPQGEGIQYF
J gene: TRBJ2-5
clone size: -
V gene: TRBV28
D gene: TRBD1

CDR3 DNA: TGCGCCAGCAGCCAAGTGGATCAGGGGATCGACGAGCAGTACTTC
CDR3 protein: CASSQVDQGIDEQYF
J gene: TRBJ2-7
clone size: -
V gene: TRBV4-1
D gene: -

CDR3 DNA: TGTGCCAGCAGTACAACAGGGGTCCAGCCCCAGCATTTT
CDR3 protein: CASSTTGVQPQHF
J gene: TRBJ1-5
clone size: -
V gene: TRBV28
D gene: TRBD1

CDR3 DNA: TGTGCCAGCAGCTCCGGGACTAGCGGGAAGCGGAATTGGGAGACCCAGTACTTC
CDR3 protein: CASSSGTSGKRNWETQYF
J gene: TRBJ2-5
clone size: -
V gene: TRBV5-4
D gene: TRBD2

CDR3 DNA: TGTGCCAGCAGCGCAACCGGGACAGGGGTTTTCGAGCAGTACTTC
CDR3 protein: CASSATGTGVFEQYF
J gene: TRBJ2-7
clone size: -
V gene: TRBV7-6
D gene: TRBD1

CDR3 DNA: TGTGCCAGCAGCTTGAGCGGGAGAATAGGATTCTCCTACAATGAGCAGTTCTTC
CDR3 protein: CASSLSGRIGFSYNEQFF
J gene: TRBJ2-1
clone size: -
V gene: TRBV11-2
D gene: TRBD2

CDR3 DNA: TGTGCCAGCAGTCTATCCTCGACAGGGCTCTATGGCTACACCTTC
CDR3 protein: CASSLSSTGLYGYTF
J gene: TRBJ1-2
clone size: -
V gene: TRBV27
D gene: TRBD1

CDR3 DNA: TGCGCCAGCAGCCAATATTCGGGGTCTGGGGCCAACGTCCTGACTTTC
CDR3 protein: CASSQYSGSGANVLTF
J gene: TRBJ2-6
clone size: -
V gene: TRBV4-1
D gene: -

CDR3 DNA: TGTGCCAGTAGCCGGGGACAGCAGAACACCGGGGAGCTGTTTTTT
CDR3 protein: CASSRGQQNTGELFF
J gene: TRBJ2-2
clone size: -
V gene: TRBV19
D gene: TRBD1

CDR3 DNA: TGTGCCTGGAGTCGGACAGGGGGGACTGAAGCTTTCTTT
CDR3 protein: CAWSRTGGTEAFF
J gene: TRBJ1-1
clone size: -
V gene: TRBV30
D gene: TRBD1

CDR3 DNA: TGTGCCAGCAGGCGGACCGGGACACAGATGGGCGAGCAGTACTTC
CDR3 protein: CASRRTGTQMGEQYF
J gene: TRBJ2-7
clone size: -
V gene: TRBV6-6
D gene: -

CDR3 DNA: TGTGCCAGCAGCCAAGATCCGCGATTAATGAACACTGAAGCTTTCTTT
CDR3 protein: CASSQDPRLMNTEAFF
J gene: TRBJ1-1
clone size: -
V gene: TRBV3-1/TRBV3-2
D gene: -

CDR3 DNA: TGCGCCAGCAGCTGGGGACTAGCGGGAGGGCCGGCTTACGAGCAGTACTTC
CDR3 protein: CASSWGLAGGPAYEQYF
J gene: TRBJ2-7
clone size: -
V gene: TRBV5-1
D gene: TRBD2

CDR3 DNA: TGTGCCAGCAGCTACAGGGCTGGTCAGCCCCAGCATTTT
CDR3 protein: CASSYRAGQPQHF
J gene: TRBJ1-5
clone size: -
V gene: TRBV9
D gene: -

CDR3 DNA: TGTGCCAGGGTGGGGGGTCCGGGCAATCAGCCCCAGCATTTT
CDR3 protein: CARVGGPGNQPQHF
J gene: TRBJ1-5
clone size: -
V gene: TRBV21-1
D gene: -

CDR3 DNA: TGTGCCTGGAGTGTATCACAGAGGGGGCTTATTTTC
CDR3 protein: CAWSVSQRGLIF
J gene: TRBJ1-2
clone size: -
V gene: TRBV30
D gene: TRBD1

CDR3 DNA: TGTGCCCGAGGGGGGACCCAGTACTTC
CDR3 protein: CARGGTQYF
J gene: TRBJ2-5
clone size: -
V gene: TRBV12-5
D gene: -

CDR3 DNA: TGCGCCAGCAGCTTGGTAGGCCCAGCGGGCCAAAAGACGCAGTACTTC
CDR3 protein: CASSLVGPAGQKTQYF
J gene: TRBJ2-7
clone size: -
V gene: TRBV5-1
D gene: -

CDR3 DNA: TGTGCCAGCACCCCCCTAGGATTCACAGATACGCAGTATTTT
CDR3 protein: CASTPLGFTDTQYF
J gene: TRBJ2-3
clone size: -
V gene: TRBV7-8
D gene: -

CDR3 DNA: TGTGCCAGCAGTTTGTCGAAACAGGGGTGGGAGCAGTACTTC
CDR3 protein: CASSLSKQGWEQYF
J gene: TRBJ2-7
clone size: few
V gene: TRBV27
D gene: TRBD1

CDR3 DNA: TGTGCCACCGGGAGCTCCTATAATTCACCCCTCCACTTT
CDR3 protein: CATGSSYNSPLHF
J gene: TRBJ1-6
clone size: -
V gene: TRBV19
D gene: -

CDR3 DNA: TGTGCCAGCAGCCAAGGGAGGGACACTGAAGCTTTCTTT
CDR3 protein: CASSQGRDTEAFF
J gene: TRBJ1-1
clone size: -
V gene: TRBV4-2
D gene: -

CDR3 DNA: TGTGCCAGTAGCCGCCGAGGACAGTTGAACACCGGGGAGCTGTTTTTT
CDR3 protein: CASSRRGQLNTGELFF
J gene: TRBJ2-2
clone size: -
V gene: TRBV19
D gene: -

CDR3 DNA: TGTGCCAGCAGCTTGCAGGGATCCACCGGGGAGCTGTTTTTT
CDR3 protein: CASSLQGSTGELFF
J gene: TRBJ2-2
clone size: -
V gene: TRBV5-4
D gene: -

CDR3 DNA: TGTGCCAGCCGGGAGGGCCAGAGCTCCTACGAGCAGTACTTC
CDR3 protein: CASREGQSSYEQYF
J gene: TRBJ2-7
clone size: -
V gene: TRBV4-2
D gene: TRBD2

CDR3 DNA: TGTGCCAGCAGACCCGGACAGATCGGACCCCGGGGCTACACCTTC
CDR3 protein: CASRPGQIGPRGYTF
J gene: TRBJ1-2
clone size: -
V gene: TRBV6-5
D gene: -

CDR3 DNA: TGTGCCAGCAGTTTGGGGGCTGGGGGGGAGGCTGAAGCTTTCTTT
CDR3 protein: CASSLGAGGEAEAFF
J gene: TRBJ1-1
clone size: once
V gene: TRBV28
D gene: -

CDR3 DNA: TGTGCCAGCAGCCCTCAACTCGGGGAGCGAAACACCATATATTTT
CDR3 protein: CASSPQLGERNTIYF
J gene: TRBJ1-3
clone size: -
V gene: TRBV13
D gene: -

CDR3 DNA: TGTGCCAGCAGCTTGGCCCAAGACAGGGGTTTTTCACCCCTCCACTTT
CDR3 protein: CASSLAQDRGFSPLHF
J gene: TRBJ1-6
clone size: once
V gene: TRBV5-5
D gene: TRBD1

CDR3 DNA: TGTGCCAGCAGAGAGTCAGATACGCAGTATTTT
CDR3 protein: CASRESDTQYF
J gene: TRBJ2-3
clone size: few
V gene: TRBV21-1
D gene: -

CDR3 DNA: TGTGCCAGCAGCTTCGGCGGGGACAGGATCTATGGCTACACCTTC
CDR3 protein: CASSFGGDRIYGYTF
J gene: TRBJ1-2
clone size: -
V gene: TRBV5-6
D gene: TRBD1

CDR3 DNA: TGTGCCAGCAGTCCCGGACAGGGGCAGCCCAAAAACATTCAGTACTTC
CDR3 protein: CASSPGQGQPKNIQYF
J gene: TRBJ2-4
clone size: -
V gene: TRBV27
D gene: TRBD1

CDR3 DNA: TGTGCCAGCAGCTCCCTCGGACAGGACATTAATAACTATGGCTACACCTTC
CDR3 protein: CASSSLGQDINNYGYTF
J gene: TRBJ1-2
clone size: -
V gene: TRBV7-8
D gene: TRBD1

CDR3 DNA: TGTGCCAGCAGCCCGACAGGGCTTGGGGAGACCCAGTACTTC
CDR3 protein: CASSPTGLGETQYF
J gene: TRBJ2-5
clone size: -
V gene: TRBV28
D gene: TRBD1

CDR3 DNA: TGTGCCATCAGGGGACAGGGGATCGTCGATGAGCAGTTCTTC
CDR3 protein: CAIRGQGIVDEQFF
J gene: TRBJ2-1
clone size: -
V gene: TRBV10-3
D gene: TRBD1

CDR3 DNA: TGCGCCAGCAGTGATGGTCTAGCGGTGTCAGAGACCCAGTACTTC
CDR3 protein: CASSDGLAVSETQYF
J gene: TRBJ2-5
clone size: -
V gene: TRBV10-1
D gene: TRBD2

CDR3 DNA: TGTGCCAGCAGTTTAAGCTCCGGACATCATGAGCAGTTCTTC
CDR3 protein: CASSLSSGHHEQFF
J gene: TRBJ2-1
clone size: -
V gene: TRBV27
D gene: -

CDR3 DNA: TGTGCCAGCAGCTTGACAGGGGGCGGGGATGAAAAACTGTTTTTT
CDR3 protein: CASSLTGGGDEKLFF
J gene: TRBJ1-4
clone size: once
V gene: TRBV5-5
D gene: TRBD1

CDR3 DNA: TGTGCCAACCCCCCGGTCACTCAGCCCCAGCATTTT
CDR3 protein: CANPPVTQPQHF
J gene: TRBJ1-5
clone size: -
V gene: TRBV19
D gene: -

CDR3 DNA: TGTGCCAGCAGCGTTAGCGGGAGGAGCTCCTACAATGAGCAGTTCTTC
CDR3 protein: CASSVSGRSSYNEQFF
J gene: TRBJ2-1
clone size: -
V gene: TRBV11-2
D gene: TRBD2

CDR3 DNA: TGCGCCAGCAGCTTGGCCGGTCCGGGGATCTCTGGAAACACCATATATTTT
CDR3 protein: CASSLAGPGISGNTIYF
J gene: TRBJ1-3
clone size: -
V gene: TRBV5-1
D gene: -

CDR3 DNA: TGTGCCATCAGTGAAAGCAGGGTAGTGGATGAGCAGTTCTTC
CDR3 protein: CAISESRVVDEQFF
J gene: TRBJ2-1
clone size: -
V gene: TRBV10-3
D gene: -

CDR3 DNA: TGTGCCAGCAGCCAAGGGACAGGGAATAACGTGCTCGGCTCACCCCTCCACTTT
CDR3 protein: CASSQGTGNNVLGSPLHF
J gene: TRBJ1-6
clone size: -
V gene: TRBV5-4
D gene: TRBD1

CDR3 DNA: TGTGCCAGCTCAATATCAGGGGGAGCGAACACCGGGGAGCTGTTTTTT
CDR3 protein: CASSISGGANTGELFF
J gene: TRBJ2-2
clone size: few
V gene: TRBV18
D gene: TRBD1

CDR3 DNA: TGTGCCAAGACTAGCGGGAGTGGGGAGACCCAGTACTTC
CDR3 protein: CAKTSGSGETQYF
J gene: TRBJ2-5
clone size: once
V gene: TRBV10-3
D gene: TRBD2

CDR3 DNA: TGTGCCAGCAGCTTAGAATCGGTCGGGGGTGTATCCTCCTACGAGCAGTACTTC
CDR3 protein: CASSLESVGGVSSYEQYF
J gene: TRBJ2-7
clone size: -
V gene: TRBV7-2
D gene: -

CDR3 DNA: TGCGCCAGCGCACAGACTAGCGGGAACTCCTACAATGAGCAGTTCTTC
CDR3 protein: CASAQTSGNSYNEQFF
J gene: TRBJ2-1
clone size: -
V gene: TRBV5-1
D gene: TRBD2

CDR3 DNA: TGTGCCAGTAGTATGACAGTAACTAATGAAAAACTGTTTTTT
CDR3 protein: CASSMTVTNEKLFF
J gene: TRBJ1-4
clone size: -
V gene: TRBV19
D gene: -

CDR3 DNA: TGTGCCAGCAGTGAATTTGGGGCTAGTCGATCGATGAACACTGAAGCTTTCTTT
CDR3 protein: CASSEFGASRSMNTEAFF
J gene: TRBJ1-1
clone size: -
V gene: TRBV6-1
D gene: -

CDR3 DNA: TGTGCCAGCAGTGAAGGGAGACGACATTATGGCTACACCTTC
CDR3 protein: CASSEGRRHYGYTF
J gene: TRBJ1-2
clone size: once
V gene: TRBV25-1
D gene: -